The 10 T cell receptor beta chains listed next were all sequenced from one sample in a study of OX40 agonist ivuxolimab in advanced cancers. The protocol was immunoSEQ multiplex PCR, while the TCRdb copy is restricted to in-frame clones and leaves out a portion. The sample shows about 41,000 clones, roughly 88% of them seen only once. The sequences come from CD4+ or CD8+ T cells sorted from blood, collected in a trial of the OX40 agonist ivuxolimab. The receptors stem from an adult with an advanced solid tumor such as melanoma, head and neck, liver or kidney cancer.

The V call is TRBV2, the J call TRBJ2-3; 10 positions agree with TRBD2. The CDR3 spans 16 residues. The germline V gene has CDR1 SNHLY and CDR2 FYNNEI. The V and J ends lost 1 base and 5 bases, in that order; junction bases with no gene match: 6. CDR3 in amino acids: CASSEGWGTSEDTQYF. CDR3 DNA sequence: TGTGCCAGCAGTGAAGGGTGGGGGACTAGCGAAGATACGCAGTATTTT.

This CDR3 reads CAISEGGIEKLFF. The DNA of the CDR3 is TGTGCCATCAGTGAGGGGGGGATTGAAAAACTGTTTTTT. The chain links TRBV10-3 to TRBJ1-4; tentatively, D is TRBD1 (5 bases). This CDR3 is 13 amino acids long. Trimming removed 2 bases from V and 7 bases from J, with 8 bases in between. CDR1 is ENHRY and CDR2 is SYGVKD in the germline V gene.

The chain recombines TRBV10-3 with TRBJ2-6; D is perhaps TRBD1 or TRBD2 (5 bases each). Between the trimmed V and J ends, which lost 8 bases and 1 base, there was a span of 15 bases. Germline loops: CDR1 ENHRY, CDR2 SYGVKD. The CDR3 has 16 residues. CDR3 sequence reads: CAIQLEGLSGANVLTF. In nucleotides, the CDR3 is TGTGCCATCCAACTAGAGGGGCTATCTGGGGCCAACGTCCTGACTTTC.

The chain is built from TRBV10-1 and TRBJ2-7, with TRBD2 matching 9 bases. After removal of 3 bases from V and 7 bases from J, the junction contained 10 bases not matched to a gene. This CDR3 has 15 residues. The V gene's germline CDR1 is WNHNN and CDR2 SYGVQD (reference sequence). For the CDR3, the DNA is TGCGCCAGCAGTGACTCGGGCGGGAGGGCCGGGGAGCAGTACTTC. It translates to CASSDSGGRAGEQYF.

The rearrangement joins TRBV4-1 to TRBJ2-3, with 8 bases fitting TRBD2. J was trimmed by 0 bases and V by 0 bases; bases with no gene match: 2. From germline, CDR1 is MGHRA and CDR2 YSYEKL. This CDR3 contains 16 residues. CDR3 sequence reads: CASSQEASGSTDTQYF. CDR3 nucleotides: TGCGCCAGCAGCCAAGAAGCTAGCGGGAGCACAGATACGCAGTATTTT.

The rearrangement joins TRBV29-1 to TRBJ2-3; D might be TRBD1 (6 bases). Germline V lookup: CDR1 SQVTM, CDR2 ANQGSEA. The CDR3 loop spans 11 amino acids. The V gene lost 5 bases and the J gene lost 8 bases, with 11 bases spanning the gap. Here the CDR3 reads CSVSQGPTQYF. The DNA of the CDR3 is TGCAGCGTTTCACAGGGCCCTACGCAGTATTTT.

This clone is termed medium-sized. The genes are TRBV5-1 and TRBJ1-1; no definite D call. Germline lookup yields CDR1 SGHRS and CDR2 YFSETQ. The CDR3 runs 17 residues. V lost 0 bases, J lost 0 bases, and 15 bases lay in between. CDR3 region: CASSLEVLGFMNTEAFF. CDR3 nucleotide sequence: TGCGCCAGCAGCTTGGAGGTACTAGGTTTCATGAACACTGAAGCTTTCTTT.

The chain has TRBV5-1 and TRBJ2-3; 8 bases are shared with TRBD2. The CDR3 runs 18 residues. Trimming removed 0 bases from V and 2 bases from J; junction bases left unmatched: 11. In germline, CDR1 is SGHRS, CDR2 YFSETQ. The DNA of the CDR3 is TGCGCCAGCAGCTTGGCACCCGGACTAGCAGGGGCCACAGATACGCAGTATTTT. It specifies CASSLAPGLAGATDTQYF.

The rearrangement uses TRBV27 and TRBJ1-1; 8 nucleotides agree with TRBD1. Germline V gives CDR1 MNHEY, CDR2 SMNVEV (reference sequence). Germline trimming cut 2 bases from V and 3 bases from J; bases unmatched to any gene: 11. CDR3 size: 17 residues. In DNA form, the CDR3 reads TGTGCCAGCAGTTTACTGTCCGCGACAGGGGCGGACACTGAAGCTTTCTTT. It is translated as CASSLLSATGADTEAFF.

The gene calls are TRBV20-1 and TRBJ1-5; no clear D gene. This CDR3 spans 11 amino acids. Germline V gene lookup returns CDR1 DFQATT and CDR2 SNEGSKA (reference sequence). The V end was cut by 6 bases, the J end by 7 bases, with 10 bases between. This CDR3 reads CSARWGQPQHF. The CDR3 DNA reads TGCAGTGCCAGATGGGGACAGCCCCAGCATTTT.